This T cell receptor beta chain was sequenced in a study of blood T cell repertoires in COVID-19. Study-wide background: Sites in the United States, Italy and Spain provided acute and convalescent COVID-19 samples. T cells, B-cell-depleted T cells, or PBMCs provided the cDNA or gDNA that served as material.

The CDR3 loop spans 14 amino acids. Trimming cost V 0 bases and J 1 base, with 4 bases left between them. The V gene's germline CDR1 is KGHSY and CDR2 FQNENV. In the original workflow: Estimated nucleated cell counts came from reference gene primer amplification. Using immunoSEQ multiplex PCR, the repertoire was profiled, and TCRdb retains in-frame clones only, with some absent. The D gene and trimming were derived from the DNA, and the V and J assignments and clone size from that table. The sample lists around 370,000 clones; nearly 90% were seen once. The genes are TRBV16 and TRBJ1-5; D is unresolved. Sequenced input: peripheral blood. The receptor was isolated from a man in his late teens or twenties with active or convalescent COVID-19. The CDR3 loop is CASSQSGSNQPQHF. CDR3 sequence (DNA): TGTGCCAGCAGCCAATCGGGCAGCAATCAGCCCCAGCATTTT.